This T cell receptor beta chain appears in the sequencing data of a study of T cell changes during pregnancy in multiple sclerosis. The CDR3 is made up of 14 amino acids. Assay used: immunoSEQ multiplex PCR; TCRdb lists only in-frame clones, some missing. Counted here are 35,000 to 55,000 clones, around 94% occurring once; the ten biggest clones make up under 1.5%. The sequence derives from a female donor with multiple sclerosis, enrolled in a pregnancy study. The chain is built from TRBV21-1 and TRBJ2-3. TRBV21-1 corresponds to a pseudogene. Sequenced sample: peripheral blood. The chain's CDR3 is CASSNGGSTDTQYF. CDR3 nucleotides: TGTGCCAGCAGCAATGGGGGTAGCACAGATACGCAGTATTTT.